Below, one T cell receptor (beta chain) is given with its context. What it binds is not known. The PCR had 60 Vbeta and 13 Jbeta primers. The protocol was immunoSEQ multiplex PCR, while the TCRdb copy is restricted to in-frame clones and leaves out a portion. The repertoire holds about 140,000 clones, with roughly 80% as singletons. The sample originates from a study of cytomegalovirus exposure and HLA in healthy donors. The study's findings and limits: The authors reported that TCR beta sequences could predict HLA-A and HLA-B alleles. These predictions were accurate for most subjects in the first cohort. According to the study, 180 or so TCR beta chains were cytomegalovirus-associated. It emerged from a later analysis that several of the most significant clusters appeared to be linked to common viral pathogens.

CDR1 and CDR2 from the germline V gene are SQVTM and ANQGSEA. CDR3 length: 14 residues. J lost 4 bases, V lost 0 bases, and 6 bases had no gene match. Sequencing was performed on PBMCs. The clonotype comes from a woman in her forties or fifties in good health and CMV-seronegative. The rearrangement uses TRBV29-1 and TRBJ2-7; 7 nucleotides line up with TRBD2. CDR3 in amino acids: CSVEEGEGAYEQYF. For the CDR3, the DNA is TGCAGCGTTGAAGAGGGGGAGGGTGCTTACGAGCAGTACTTC.